The 18 T cell receptor beta chains reported below all come from one sample, sequenced in a study of cytomegalovirus exposure and HLA in healthy donors. PCR primers comprised 60 Vbeta and 13 Jbeta primers. Sequencing used immunoSEQ multiplex PCR; TCRdb keeps in-frame clones, though not all of them. The repertoire holds roughly 190,000 clones, with about 59% as singletons. The sequenced material came from PBMCs. The receptors were sampled from a man aged 35 to 55 in good health and CMV-seronegative.

This sequence joins TRBV7-9 and TRBJ2-5, with a weak D call TRBD2 (6 bases). Trimming took 2 bases from V and 11 from J, leaving 9 bases between them. The CDR3 is made up of 11 amino acids. Germline CDR1 reads SEHNR; CDR2 reads FQNEAQ (reference sequence). CDR3 DNA sequence: TGTGCCAGCAGCTTAAGTCGGGAGCAGTACTTC. This translates into CASSLSREQYF.

The chain recombines TRBV19 with TRBJ1-4, with TRBD1 identical over 9 bases. CDR3 size: 15 residues. Germline V gives CDR1 LNHDA, CDR2 SQIVND (reference sequence). Unmatched junction bases numbered 5, after V lost 4 bases and J lost 5 bases. For the CDR3, the DNA is TGTGCCAGTAGTACCCCAGGACAGGGGAATGAAAAACTGTTTTTT. This translates into CASSTPGQGNEKLFF.

CDR3 bases: TGTGCCAGCAGGCGAAGAGGGACAAGTCAGCCCCAGCATTTT. The encoded protein is CASRRRGTSQPQHF. V usage is TRBV7-2 and J usage is TRBJ1-5; maybe TRBD1 (6 bases). There are 14 residues in the CDR3. CDR1 is SGHTA and CDR2 is FQGNSA in the germline V gene. Trimming shortened V by 6 bases and J by 6 bases, and 15 bases separated the two germline ends.

The rearrangement joins TRBV7-3 to TRBJ2-3; D gene uncertain. V was cut by 2 bases and J by 1 base, with 7 bases left in between. The V gene's germline CDR1 is SGHTA and CDR2 FQGTGA. The CDR3 length is 14 residues. CDR3: CASSLFPGTDTQYF. The CDR3 DNA reads as TGTGCCAGCAGCTTATTTCCGGGCACAGATACGCAGTATTTT.

This rearrangement joins TRBV27 to TRBJ2-5; D perhaps matches TRBD1 (6 bases). This CDR3 comprises 12 residues. V was clipped by 6 bases and J by 1 base, with 6 bases between them. From germline, CDR1 is MNHEY and CDR2 SMNVEV (reference sequence). The CDR3 sequence: CASRTGQETQYF. The CDR3 nucleotides are TGTGCCAGCAGGACAGGCCAAGAGACCCAGTACTTC.

The V and J genes are TRBV15 and TRBJ2-5; 12 bases are shared with TRBD1. V shed 5 bases, J shed 5 bases, and the junction held 3 bases outside the gene matches. Germline CDR1 and CDR2: LNHNV and YYDKDF (reference sequence). The CDR3 is made up of 14 amino acids. CDR3 region: CATSGTGGAETQYF. In DNA form, the CDR3 reads TGTGCCACCAGCGGGACAGGGGGCGCCGAGACCCAGTACTTC.

This chain uses TRBV5-4 with TRBJ2-1, with 11 positions matching TRBD2. This CDR3 is built from 15 residues. Germline lookup yields CDR1 SGHNT and CDR2 YYREEE (reference sequence). V lost 5 bases and J lost 4; bases outside the gene matches: 5. CDR3 nucleotides: TGTGCCAGCAGTGGGGGGACTAGCGGATACAATGAGCAGTTCTTC. It translates to CASSGGTSGYNEQFF.

A single count supports this clone. The chain joins TRBV9 to TRBJ2-1, with D perhaps matching TRBD2 (6 bases). The CDR3 runs 17 residues. Germline V lookup: CDR1 SGDLS, CDR2 YYNGEE. Deletions cut 0 bases from V and 1 base from J, with 14 bases between. In nucleotides, the CDR3 is TGTGCCAGCAGCGTAGTAGGGACTGTCGATTCCTACAATGAGCAGTTCTTC. Its translation: CASSVVGTVDSYNEQFF. Variable domain in full (rest from reference TRBV9 and TRBJ2-1): DSGVTQTPKHLITATGQRVTLRCSPRSGDLSVYWYQQSLDQGLQFLIQYYNGEERAKGNILERFSAQQFPDLHSELNLSSLELGDSALYFCASSVVGTVDSYNEQFFGPGTRLTVL.

The CDR3 loop is CASKGETDRSSYNEQFF. DNA of the CDR3: TGTGCCTCAAAAGGGGAAACGGACCGGAGCTCCTACAATGAGCAGTTCTTC. The V and J genes are TRBV19 and TRBJ2-1; a possible D gene is TRBD1 (5 bases). Germline V lookup: CDR1 LNHDA, CDR2 SQIVND (reference sequence). CDR3 size: 17 residues. V was cut by 11 bases and J by 0 bases, with 23 bases left in between.

The V call is TRBV5-4, the J call TRBJ2-3, with 13 bases that match TRBD2. The V and J ends lost 3 bases and 2 bases, in that order; junction bases with no gene match: 6. Germline V gives CDR1 SGHNT, CDR2 YYREEE (reference sequence). CDR3 length equals 17 residues. CDR3 DNA sequence: TGTGCCAGCAGCTCTAGGACTAGCGGGGGTACCACAGATACGCAGTATTTT. This translates into CASSSRTSGGTTDTQYF. Together with reference TRBV5-4 and TRBJ2-3, the CDR3 gives the full variable domain: ETGVTQSPTHLIKTRGQQVTLRCSSQSGHNTVSWYQQALGQGPQFIFQYYREEENGRGNFPPRFSGLQFPNYSSELNVNALELDDSALYLCASSSRTSGGTTDTQYFGPGTRLTVL.

The V gene is TRBV19, the J gene TRBJ1-1, with a possible D match to TRBD1 (6 bases). The CDR3 has 14 amino acids. The germline CDR1 and CDR2 sequences are LNHDA and SQIVND (reference sequence). The V and J ends lost 6 bases and 5 bases respectively, with 16 bases between them. CDR3 protein: CASSPGGGGTEAFF. The CDR3 DNA reads as TGTGCCAGTAGCCCCGGGGGCGGGGGGACTGAAGCTTTCTTT.

This chain connects TRBV6-6 to TRBJ1-1, with D tentatively TRBD1 (6 bases). The CDR3 totals 14 residues. Germline V lookup: CDR1 MNHNY, CDR2 SVGAGI (reference sequence). The ends were cut back, 6 bases at V and 0 bases at J, with 11 bases in the middle. The CDR3 protein is CASSRQEMNTEAFF. The DNA for the CDR3 is TGTGCCAGCAGCCGACAGGAGATGAACACTGAAGCTTTCTTT.

The chain carries TRBV5-4 and TRBJ2-7; D ambiguous. Germline-derived CDR1 and CDR2 are SGHNT and YYREEE (reference sequence). V lost 4 bases to trimming and J lost 1 base, with 15 bases between them. The CDR3 sequence is 15 residues long. In DNA form, the CDR3 reads TGTGCCAGCAGCCTTGTGGGCCGAGTGTCCTACGAGCAGTACTTC. Its protein is CASSLVGRVSYEQYF.

V and J are TRBV7-9 and TRBJ1-5; D unclear. The V gene lost 5 bases and the J gene lost 3 bases, with 5 bases spanning the gap. CDR1 SEHNR and CDR2 FQNEAQ come from the germline V gene (reference sequence). The CDR3 has 12 residues. The CDR3 loop reads CASSSVNQPQHF. For the CDR3, the DNA is TGTGCCAGCAGCAGCGTCAATCAGCCCCAGCATTTT.

The chain combines TRBV11-2 with TRBJ2-7; D perhaps matches TRBD2 (6 bases). This CDR3 has 15 residues. CDR1 and CDR2 (germline): SGHAT, FQNNGV. Trimming left V 0 bases short and J 2 bases short, with 11 bases between. CDR3: CASSLERGATYEQYF. The CDR3 DNA follows: TGTGCCAGCAGCTTAGAACGCGGGGCAACCTACGAGCAGTACTTC.

This chain uses TRBV11-2 with TRBJ2-6; 7 positions agree with TRBD2. This CDR3 has 16 residues. The germline gives CDR1 SGHAT, CDR2 FQNNGV. V lost 0 bases and J lost 4; bases outside the gene matches: 3. The CDR3, as DNA: TGTGCCAGCAGCTTAGAAGGGAGGGTCGGGGCCAACGTCCTGACTTTC. Translated, it gives CASSLEGRVGANVLTF.

V is TRBV1 and J is TRBJ1-5; the D segment call TRBD1 is taken from the table without a DNA check. TRBV1 is a listed pseudogene. The CDR3 contains 16 residues. In DNA form, the CDR3 reads TGCACCAGCAGCCAAGGCCGACAGACTCCTAATCAGCCCCAGCATTTT. Protein sequence: CTSSQGRQTPNQPQHF.

The table lists this clone with a count of one. The CDR3 DNA follows: TGTGCCAGCAGACCGAAAACGGGACTAGCGGGGGGGCCGACCGGGGAGCTGTTTTTT. Translating gives CASRPKTGLAGGPTGELFF. The chain joins TRBV5-5 to TRBJ2-2; 16 positions agree with TRBD2. This CDR3 is 19 amino acids long. After removal of 5 bases from V and 5 bases from J, the junction contained 12 bases not matched to a gene. Germline V gene lookup returns CDR1 SGHKS and CDR2 YYEKEE (reference sequence).